The 23 T cell receptor beta chains below all came from one sample that was sequenced in a study of shared clonotypes between healthy human individuals. Cells designated naive CD8 were CD45RO-negative and were positively selected for CCR7, with terminally differentiated effector memory CD45RA+ cells excluded. Sequenced by immunoSEQ multiplex PCR; TCRdb stores in-frame clones only, minus some. The sample contains a few million clones, over 85% of which appear only once. The material sequenced was naive CD8+ T cells from PBMCs. These receptor sequences come from a man younger than 35 in good health. Some clones in this sample may be carry-over from other donors' samples.

This chain links TRBV7-9 with TRBJ2-5; unclear D gene. Trimming removed 6 bases at V and 4 bases at J, with 12 bases between. This CDR3 is built from 13 residues. The V gene's germline CDR1 is SEHNR and CDR2 FQNEAQ (reference sequence). The CDR3 DNA reads TGTGCCAGCAGAGACGCTCTAACAGAGACCCAGTACTTC. Its protein is CASRDALTETQYF.

The chain combines TRBV14 with TRBJ2-1, with TRBD2 matching 13 bases. Germline CDR1 and CDR2: SGHDN and FVKESK. The CDR3 totals 15 residues. Trimming took 6 bases from V and 3 from J; bases not matched to a gene: 2. Here the CDR3 DNA reads TGTGCCAGCAGGGGACTAGCGGGGAACTACAATGAGCAGTTCTTC. Protein: CASRGLAGNYNEQFF.

This rearrangement joins TRBV6-5 to TRBJ2-7; perhaps D is TRBD1 or TRBD2 (5 bases each). From germline, CDR1 is MNHEY and CDR2 SVGAGI. The CDR3 consists of 16 residues. The V and J ends lost 0 bases and 2 bases respectively, with 14 bases between them. CDR3 DNA: TGTGCCAGCAGTTACTCGACGGGGCAGGTTCCCTACGAGCAGTACTTC. Translation gives CASSYSTGQVPYEQYF.

The CDR3 nucleotides read TGTGCCAGCAGCGGCGGGGCCTCTCATACCACAGATACGCAGTATTTT. Translating gives CASSGGASHTTDTQYF. This chain links TRBV9 with TRBJ2-3; possibly TRBD2 for D (6 bases). V lost 3 bases, J lost 2 bases, and 16 bases lay in between. Germline CDR1 reads SGDLS; CDR2 reads YYNGEE. This CDR3 has 16 amino acids.

The chain carries TRBV19 and TRBJ2-3; 11 bases are shared with TRBD2. The ends lost 5 bases at V and 8 bases at J; junction bases unmatched: 15. CDR1 is LNHDA and CDR2 is SQIVND in the germline V gene (reference sequence). The CDR3 has 17 residues. The chain's CDR3 is CASSYRTSGSPRGTQYF. CDR3 DNA: TGTGCCAGTAGTTACCGAACTAGCGGGAGTCCAAGGGGTACGCAGTATTTT.

The chain links TRBV5-1 to TRBJ2-7, with 9 bases lining up with TRBD2. V lost 4 bases and J lost 0; bases outside the gene matches: 14. The CDR3 extends over 18 amino acids. Germline V CDR1 and CDR2: SGHRS, YFSETQ. Here the CDR3 DNA reads TGCGCCAGCAGCCCGGAGGGAGTGGGGGGACTAGCCTCCTACGAGCAGTACTTC. Translated: CASSPEGVGGLASYEQYF. Full variable domain (outside the CDR3, taken from reference TRBV5-1 and TRBJ2-7): KAGVTQTPRYLIKTRGQQVTLSCSPISGHRSVSWYQQTPGQGLQFLFEYFSETQRNKGNFPGRFSGRQFSNSRSEMNVSTLELGDSALYLCASSPEGVGGLASYEQYFGPGTRLTVT.

The V gene is TRBV5-1, the J gene TRBJ2-1; TRBD2 matches at 12 bases. V shed 7 bases and J 1 base; nucleotides not matched to a gene: 6. The CDR3 loop spans 16 amino acids. From germline, CDR1 is SGHRS and CDR2 YFSETQ. The CDR3 reads CASELAGGQSYNEQFF. CDR3 coding DNA: TGCGCCAGCGAACTAGCGGGAGGCCAGTCCTACAATGAGCAGTTCTTC.

V usage is TRBV27 and J usage is TRBJ2-7; 10 nucleotides agree with TRBD1. The germline gives CDR1 MNHEY, CDR2 SMNVEV (reference sequence). CDR3 length: 15 amino acids. V was pared by 1 base and J by 3 bases, with 3 bases of the junction left unmatched. For the CDR3, the DNA is TGTGCCAGCAGTTTATTACGGGACAGGGGCTACGAGCAGTACTTC. It translates to CASSLLRDRGYEQYF.

The gene calls are TRBV9 and TRBJ2-2; weak D call: TRBD1 (6 bases). Germline assignment: CDR1 SGDLS and CDR2 YYNGEE. The CDR3 loop spans 18 amino acids. The V end lost 1 base, the J end lost 1 base, and 17 bases lay between the germline ends. The CDR3 protein is CASSVRVSKTGNTGELFF. The CDR3 region has the DNA TGTGCCAGCAGCGTACGGGTTTCTAAGACAGGGAACACCGGGGAGCTGTTTTTT.

The J gene is TRBJ2-4, the V gene TRBV4-1; no clear D. This CDR3 spans 13 amino acids. Trimming removed 0 bases at V and 8 bases at J, with 8 bases between. The germline V gene encodes CDR1 MGHRA and CDR2 YSYEKL. The CDR3 DNA sequence: TGCGCCAGCAGCCAAGATACCAAGGACATTCAGTACTTC. The encoded protein is CASSQDTKDIQYF.

The V and J genes are TRBV29-1 and TRBJ1-4, with D hard to call. Trimming took off 4 bases at V and 14 bases at J, with 23 bases between the two ends. The germline gives CDR1 SQVTM, CDR2 ANQGSEA. The CDR3 is 14 residues long. CDR3: CSVVLGRVGNELFF. CDR3 sequence (DNA): TGCAGCGTTGTCCTCGGGCGAGTTGGAAATGAGCTGTTTTTT.

In its sample, this clone was seen once. V gene TRBV7-9 combines with J gene TRBJ2-7; TRBD1 aligns across 8 bases. Per the germline V gene, CDR1 is SEHNR and CDR2 is FQNEAQ (reference sequence). Trimming removed 5 bases from V and 2 bases from J; junction bases left unmatched: 11. This CDR3 is built from 16 residues. CDR3 loop: CASSPGGRNLAYEQYF. CDR3 DNA sequence: TGTGCCAGCAGCCCAGGGGGCCGAAACCTCGCCTACGAGCAGTACTTC.

The V call is TRBV11-3, the J call TRBJ2-3; 11 bases map to TRBD2. The CDR3 extends over 19 amino acids. Germline V gene data show CDR1 as SGHNT and CDR2 as YENEEA. V shed 0 bases, J shed 2 bases, and the junction held 10 bases outside the gene matches. CDR3 DNA: TGTGCCAGCAGCTTAGACAAATCTAGCGGGAGGCAATTCACAGATACGCAGTATTTT. This sequence encodes CASSLDKSSGRQFTDTQYF.

The V gene is TRBV10-3, the J gene TRBJ2-7; D uncertain. This CDR3 contains 13 residues. Germline CDR1 ENHRY, CDR2 SYGVKD. CDR3 nucleotides: TGTGCGACTTCCCCCACCGTCTCCTACGAGCAGTACTTC. Translated, it gives CATSPTVSYEQYF.

The chain carries TRBV2 and TRBJ1-5; tentatively, D is TRBD1 (6 bases). The germline gives CDR1 SNHLY, CDR2 FYNNEI. V lost 10 bases, J lost 7 bases, and 17 bases lay in between. CDR3 length: 13 amino acids. The CDR3 DNA follows: TGTGCCACCTGGGACGGGGGCGGGCAGCCCCAGCATTTT. This encodes CATWDGGGQPQHF.

This chain uses TRBV5-6 with TRBJ2-7; D might be TRBD1 (6 bases). The CDR3 spans 12 residues. Trimming removed 3 bases at V and 4 bases at J, with 8 bases between. Germline-derived CDR1 and CDR2 are SGHDT and YYEEEE. In DNA, the CDR3 is TGTGCCAGCAGCTCCGACAGGTACGAGCAGTACTTC. Translation: CASSSDRYEQYF.

The chain employs TRBV25-1 and TRBJ1-4; no clear D gene. The CDR3 is made up of 14 amino acids. Trimming cost V 0 bases and J 4 bases, with 6 bases left between them. The germline V gene encodes CDR1 MGHDK and CDR2 SYGVNS. CDR3 residues: CASSEYSGNEKLFF. The CDR3 coding sequence is TGTGCCAGCAGTGAATACAGCGGTAATGAAAAACTGTTTTTT.

The genes are TRBV27 and TRBJ1-5; D not certain. The CDR3 spans 14 residues. V lost 0 bases to trimming and J lost 9 bases, with 12 bases between them. CDR1 and CDR2 from the germline V gene are MNHEY and SMNVEV (reference sequence). In DNA form, the CDR3 reads TGTGCCAGCAGTTTATCGTTAGGCCAGGCGCCCCAGCATTTT. This codes for CASSLSLGQAPQHF.

The chain joins TRBV4-1 to TRBJ2-5, with 7 bases lining up with TRBD2. This CDR3 region has 18 residues. V lost 0 bases and J lost 3; bases outside the gene matches: 13. Per germline, CDR1 MGHRA and CDR2 YSYEKL. CDR3 loop: CASSQDLWEGLEKETQYF. The CDR3 DNA reads TGCGCCAGCAGCCAAGATCTCTGGGAGGGCCTTGAGAAAGAGACCCAGTACTTC.

V and J are TRBV30 and TRBJ1-1; TRBD1 aligns across 8 bases. The germline V gene encodes CDR1 GTSNPN and CDR2 SVGIG (reference sequence). V shed 4 bases, J shed 0 bases, and the junction held 7 bases outside the gene matches. CDR3 length: 15 residues. CDR3 residues: CAWNGQGILNTEAFF. CDR3 DNA sequence: TGTGCCTGGAATGGACAGGGAATTTTGAACACTGAAGCTTTCTTT.

In this sample, this clone turned up once. The chain's CDR3 is CASSDGPGPNEQFF. Here the CDR3 DNA reads TGTGCCAGCAGTGATGGACCGGGTCCCAATGAGCAGTTCTTC. V gene TRBV6-4 combines with J gene TRBJ2-1, with D hard to call. This CDR3 has 14 residues. Germline lookup yields CDR1 MRHNA and CDR2 SNTAGT. With 3 bases removed from V and 6 bases from J, the gap between germline ends came to 12 bases.

In this sample, this clone turned up a few times. V and J are TRBV19 and TRBJ1-1, with D maybe TRBD1 (5 bases). This CDR3 has 15 amino acids. Germline lookup yields CDR1 LNHDA and CDR2 SQIVND (reference sequence). Trimming removed 7 bases from V and 3 bases from J, with 18 bases in between. CDR3 sequence reads: CASNSFRDPDTEAFF. CDR3 bases: TGTGCCAGTAACTCCTTTCGGGACCCTGACACTGAAGCTTTCTTT.

The rearrangement joins TRBV10-3 to TRBJ1-4; TRBD1 matches 8 bases. Germline V CDR1 and CDR2: ENHRY, SYGVKD. This CDR3 region has 16 residues. Trimming took 3 bases from V and 3 from J; bases not matched to a gene: 6. The CDR3 nucleotides read TGTGCCATCAGTGATCCAGGGGGCTCATCTAATGAAAAACTGTTTTTT. Protein product: CAISDPGGSSNEKLFF.